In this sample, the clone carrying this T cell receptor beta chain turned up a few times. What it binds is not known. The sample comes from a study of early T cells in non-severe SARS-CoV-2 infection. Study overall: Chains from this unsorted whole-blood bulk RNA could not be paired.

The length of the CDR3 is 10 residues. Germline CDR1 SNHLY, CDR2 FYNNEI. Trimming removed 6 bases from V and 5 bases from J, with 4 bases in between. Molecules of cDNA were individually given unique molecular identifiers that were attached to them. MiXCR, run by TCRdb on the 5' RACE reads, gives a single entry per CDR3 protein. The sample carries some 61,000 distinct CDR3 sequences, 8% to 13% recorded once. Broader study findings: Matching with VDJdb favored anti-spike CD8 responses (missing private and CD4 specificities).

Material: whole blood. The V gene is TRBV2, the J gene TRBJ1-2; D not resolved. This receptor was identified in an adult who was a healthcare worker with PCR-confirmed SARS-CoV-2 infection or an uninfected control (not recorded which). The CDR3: CASRGYGYTF. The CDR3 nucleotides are TGTGCCAGCAGGGGTTATGGCTACACCTTC.